This T cell receptor beta chain was sequenced during a study of cytomegalovirus exposure and HLA in healthy donors. CDR1 MGHRA and CDR2 YSYEKL come from the germline V gene. CDR3 length: 15 amino acids. The germline V and J ends were trimmed by 4 bases and 1 base, with 13 bases remaining between them. TCRdb keeps only in-frame clones here, not all; method: immunoSEQ multiplex PCR. Here the sample spans 220,000 or so clones, around 90% being singletons. V gene TRBV4-1 combines with J gene TRBJ1-1, with D unclear. The clonotype was recovered from a woman aged 18-29 years in good health and CMV-seropositive. The material sequenced was PBMCs. In nucleotides, the CDR3 is TGCGCCAGCAGCCTACATGTACACAGGAACACTGAAGCTTTCTTT. Its protein product is CASSLHVHRNTEAFF.